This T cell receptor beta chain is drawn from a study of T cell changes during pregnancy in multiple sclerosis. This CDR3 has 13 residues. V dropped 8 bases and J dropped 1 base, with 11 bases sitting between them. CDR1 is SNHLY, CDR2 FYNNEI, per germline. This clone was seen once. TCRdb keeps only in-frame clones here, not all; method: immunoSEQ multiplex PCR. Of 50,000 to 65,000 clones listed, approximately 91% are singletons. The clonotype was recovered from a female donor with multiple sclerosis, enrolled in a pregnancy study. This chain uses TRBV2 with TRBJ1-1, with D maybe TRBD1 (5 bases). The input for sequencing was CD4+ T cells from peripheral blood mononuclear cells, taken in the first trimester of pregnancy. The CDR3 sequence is CASLDTGNTEAFF. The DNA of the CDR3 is TGTGCCAGCCTGGACACAGGGAACACTGAAGCTTTCTTT.